The TCR beta chain described here comes from a study of blood T cell repertoires in COVID-19. Study background: Samples representing acute and convalescent COVID-19 were sourced from the United States, Italy and Spain. The analysed material was cDNA or gDNA that came from T cells, B-cell-depleted T cells, or PBMCs.

Seattle patient enrollment occurred during active infection, with longitudinal follow-up thereafter. V lost 0 bases and J 3 bases, leaving 12 bases between the germline ends. Germline CDR1 is MNHEY and CDR2 is SMNVEV (reference sequence). This CDR3 is built from 16 residues. In the authors' workflow: Researchers report that nucleated cell counts were estimated from reference gene primer amplification. Libraries were prepared by immunoSEQ multiplex PCR; TCRdb keeps only in-frame clonotypes and omits some of them. The V and J calls and clone size were taken over from that table, and D and trimming were inferred from the DNA. The sample comprises roughly 110,000 clones, over 60% of which are singletons, and 6.2% rests with the top ten.

Sample: peripheral blood. V gene TRBV27 combines with J gene TRBJ2-4; D is possibly TRBD1 (6 bases). The clonotype originates from a man older than 75 with COVID-19, enrolled during active disease. CDR3 DNA sequence: TGTGCCAGCAGTTTATCGTACAGGGTATACAAAAACATTCAGTACTTC. Translated, it gives CASSLSYRVYKNIQYF.